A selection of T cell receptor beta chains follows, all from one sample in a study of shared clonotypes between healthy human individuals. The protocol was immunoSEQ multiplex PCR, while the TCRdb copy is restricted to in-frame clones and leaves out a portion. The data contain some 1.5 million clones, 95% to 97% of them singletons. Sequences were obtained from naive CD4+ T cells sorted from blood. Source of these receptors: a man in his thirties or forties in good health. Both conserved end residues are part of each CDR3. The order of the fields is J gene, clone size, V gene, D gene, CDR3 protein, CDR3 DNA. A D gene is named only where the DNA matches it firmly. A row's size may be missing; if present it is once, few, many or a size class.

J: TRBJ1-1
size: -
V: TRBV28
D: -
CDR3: CASCQWLSTEAFF
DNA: TGTGCCAGCTGTCAGTGGCTCAGCACTGAAGCTTTCTTT

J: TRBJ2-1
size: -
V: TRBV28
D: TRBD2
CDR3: CASSLSNGLARNEQFF
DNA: TGTGCCAGCAGTTTGAGTAACGGACTAGCGAGGAATGAGCAGTTCTTC

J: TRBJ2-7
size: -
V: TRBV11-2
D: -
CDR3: CASSSRPKGRQSGEQYF
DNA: TGTGCCAGCAGCTCACGGCCGAAAGGGCGTCAGTCGGGCGAGCAGTACTTC

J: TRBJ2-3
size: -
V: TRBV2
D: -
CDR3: CASSTELTSDTQYF
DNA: TGTGCCAGCAGTACAGAACTAACCTCTGATACGCAGTATTTT

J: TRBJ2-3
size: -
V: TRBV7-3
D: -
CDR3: CASSLADTQYF
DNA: TGTGCCAGCAGCCTTGCAGATACGCAGTATTTT

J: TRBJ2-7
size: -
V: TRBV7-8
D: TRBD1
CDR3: CASSSTGVRQYF
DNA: TGTGCCAGCAGCTCCACAGGGGTCCGACAGTACTTC

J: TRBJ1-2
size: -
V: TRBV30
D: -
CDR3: CALRKAIYGYTF
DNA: TGTGCCCTGCGCAAGGCAATCTATGGCTACACCTTC

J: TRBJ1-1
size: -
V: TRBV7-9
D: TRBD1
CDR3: CASSTYPGTENTEAFF
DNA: TGTGCCAGCAGCACATACCCCGGGACAGAGAACACTGAAGCTTTCTTT

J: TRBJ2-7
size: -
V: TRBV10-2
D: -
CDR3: CASKTGDYEQYF
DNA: TGCGCCAGCAAAACGGGGGACTACGAGCAGTACTTC

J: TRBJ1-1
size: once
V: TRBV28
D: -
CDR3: CASRLGQMNTEAFF
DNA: TGTGCCAGCAGGCTGGGACAAATGAACACTGAAGCTTTCTTT

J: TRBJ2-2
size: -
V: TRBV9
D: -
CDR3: CASSLDVNTGELFF
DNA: TGTGCCAGCAGCTTAGACGTAAACACCGGGGAGCTGTTTTTT

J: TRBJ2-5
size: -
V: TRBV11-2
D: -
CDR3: CASSHIHGGGVGARTQYF
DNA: TGTGCCAGCAGTCACATCCACGGCGGCGGGGTGGGGGCGCGGACCCAGTACTTC

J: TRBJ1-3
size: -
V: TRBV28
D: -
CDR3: CASRLMGNTIYF
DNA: TGTGCCAGCAGGCTAATGGGAAACACCATATATTTT

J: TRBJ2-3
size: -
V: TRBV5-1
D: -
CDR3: CASSLREGLPADTQYF
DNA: TGCGCCAGCAGCTTGCGAGAGGGCCTCCCCGCAGATACGCAGTATTTT

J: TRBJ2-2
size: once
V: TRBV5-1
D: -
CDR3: CASSLDWTNTGELFF
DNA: TGCGCCAGCAGCTTGGACTGGACGAACACCGGGGAGCTGTTTTTT

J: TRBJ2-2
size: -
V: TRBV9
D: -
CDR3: CASSVAAQTGELFF
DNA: TGTGCCAGCAGCGTAGCTGCACAAACCGGGGAGCTGTTTTTT

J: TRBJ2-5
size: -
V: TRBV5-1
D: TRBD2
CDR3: CASSAPSGRELQETQYF
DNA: TGCGCCAGCAGCGCACCTAGCGGGAGGGAATTACAAGAGACCCAGTACTTC

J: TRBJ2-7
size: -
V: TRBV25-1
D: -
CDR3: CASRGGSYEQYF
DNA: TGTGCCAGCAGAGGAGGGTCCTACGAGCAGTACTTC

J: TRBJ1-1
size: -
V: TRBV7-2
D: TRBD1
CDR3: CASSPQTGRGPEAFF
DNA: TGTGCCAGCAGCCCACAGACAGGGCGCGGCCCTGAAGCTTTCTTT

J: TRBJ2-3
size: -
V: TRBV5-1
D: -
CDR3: CASSSGSSTDTQYF
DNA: TGCGCCAGCAGCTCCGGGAGTAGCACAGATACGCAGTATTTT

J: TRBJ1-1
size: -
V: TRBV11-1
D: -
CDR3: CASSLGRAFF
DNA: TGTGCCAGCAGCTTGGGGAGAGCTTTCTTT

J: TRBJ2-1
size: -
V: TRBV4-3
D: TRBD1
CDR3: CASSHTRDRVYNEQFF
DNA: TGCGCCAGCAGCCACACCCGGGACAGAGTTTACAATGAGCAGTTCTTC

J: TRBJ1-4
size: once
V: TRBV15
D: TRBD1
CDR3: CATSLRTGINEKLFF
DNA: TGTGCCACCAGCCTAAGGACAGGTATTAATGAAAAACTGTTTTTT

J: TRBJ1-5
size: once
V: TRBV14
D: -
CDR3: CASSQGQAPLRQPQHF
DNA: TGTGCCAGCAGCCAAGGGCAGGCGCCGCTCCGACAGCCCCAGCATTTT

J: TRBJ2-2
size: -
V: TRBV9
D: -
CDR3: CASSLTSNPAGELFF
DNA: TGTGCCAGCAGCCTGACTAGTAATCCCGCCGGGGAGCTGTTTTTT

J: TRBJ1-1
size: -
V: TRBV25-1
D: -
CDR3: CASSASRDGNTEAFF
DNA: TGTGCCAGCAGTGCATCTCGGGATGGGAACACTGAAGCTTTCTTT

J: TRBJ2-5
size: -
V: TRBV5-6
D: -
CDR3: CASSLDAQETQYF
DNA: TGTGCCAGCAGCTTGGATGCCCAAGAGACCCAGTACTTC

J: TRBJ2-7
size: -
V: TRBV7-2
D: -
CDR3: CASSRTLAYEQYF
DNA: TGTGCCAGCAGCAGGACGTTGGCCTACGAGCAGTACTTC

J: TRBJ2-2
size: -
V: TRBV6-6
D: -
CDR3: CASSRGSTGELFF
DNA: TGTGCCAGCAGCCGAGGCAGTACCGGGGAGCTGTTTTTT

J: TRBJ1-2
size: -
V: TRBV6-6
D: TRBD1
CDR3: CASSIVTGTEPYGYTF
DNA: TGTGCCAGCAGCATCGTAACCGGGACAGAGCCTTATGGCTACACCTTC

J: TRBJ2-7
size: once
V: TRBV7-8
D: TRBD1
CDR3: CASSYLSDRDEQYF
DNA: TGTGCCAGCAGCTATCTTTCGGACAGGGACGAGCAGTACTTC

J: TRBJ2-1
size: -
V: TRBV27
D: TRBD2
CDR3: CASSLWATSGSSNEQFF
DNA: TGTGCCAGCAGTTTATGGGCGACTAGCGGGAGTTCAAATGAGCAGTTCTTC

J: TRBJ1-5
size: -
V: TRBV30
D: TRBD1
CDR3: CAWTLPDRVNQPQHF
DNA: TGTGCCTGGACCCTCCCCGACAGGGTCAATCAGCCCCAGCATTTT

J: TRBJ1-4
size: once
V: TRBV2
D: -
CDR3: CASRIAVHEEKLFF
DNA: TGTGCCAGCAGAATTGCAGTACACGAAGAAAAACTGTTTTTT

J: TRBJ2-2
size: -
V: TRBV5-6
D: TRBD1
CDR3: CASSLSGTELTGELFF
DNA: TGTGCCAGCAGCTTGTCCGGGACAGAACTTACCGGGGAGCTGTTTTTT

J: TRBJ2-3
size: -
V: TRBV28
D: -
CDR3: CASSLTGSDTQYF
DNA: TGTGCCAGCAGTTTAACAGGCTCAGATACGCAGTATTTT

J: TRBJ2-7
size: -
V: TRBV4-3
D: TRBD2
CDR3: CASSQVWGGVRHEQYF
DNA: TGCGCCAGCAGCCAAGTGTGGGGGGGTGTTCGCCACGAGCAGTACTTC

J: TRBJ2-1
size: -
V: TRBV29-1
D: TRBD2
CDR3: CSVAASSGLAGGEQFF
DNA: TGCAGCGTCGCGGCAAGTTCGGGACTAGCGGGAGGTGAGCAGTTCTTC